In this sample, the clone carrying this TCR beta chain turned up a few times. Its matching antigen is unknown. The data originate from a study of memory CD4+ T cells and cytomegalovirus serostatus. Findings and limits, study-wide: Each of 60 to 80 CMV-associated TCRbeta sequences occurred in one to five individuals.

The CDR3 is 13 residues long. Germline CDR1 and CDR2: MDHEN and SYDVKM. With 2 bases clipped from V and 8 bases from J, the junction kept 4 bases outside the gene matches. In the original analysis: After removing out-of-frame reads, around 2,100,000 distinct TCRbeta sequences remained. Sequencing was performed with immunoSEQ multiplex PCR; in TCRdb, only in-frame clones are kept and a portion is missing. V and J calls plus clone size are reproduced from that table; the DNA served to infer D and trimming. The table has under 50,000 clones, roughly three quarters seen once. Single viable CD3+CD4+CD8-CD45RO+ cells were sorted as the memory CD4+ T cells.

This sequence joins TRBV28 and TRBJ1-2; 8 bases align to TRBD1. Sequenced material: memory CD4+ T cells from blood. This clonotype originated in an adult in good health and CMV-seronegative. CDR3 sequence (DNA): TGTGCCAGCAGTTTAAGAAGACAGGGGGGCTACACCTTC. This gives the protein CASSLRRQGGYTF.